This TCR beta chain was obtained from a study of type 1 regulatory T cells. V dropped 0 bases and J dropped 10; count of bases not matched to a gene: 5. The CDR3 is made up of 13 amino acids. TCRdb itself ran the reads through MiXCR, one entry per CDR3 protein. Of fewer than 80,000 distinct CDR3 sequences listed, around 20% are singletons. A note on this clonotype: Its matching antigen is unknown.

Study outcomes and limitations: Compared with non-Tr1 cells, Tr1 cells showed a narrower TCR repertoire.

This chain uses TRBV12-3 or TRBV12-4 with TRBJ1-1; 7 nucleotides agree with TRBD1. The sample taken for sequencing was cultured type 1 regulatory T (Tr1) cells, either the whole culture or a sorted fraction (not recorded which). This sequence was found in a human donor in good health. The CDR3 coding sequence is TGTGCCAGCAGTTTAGCCATGACAGGGTCAGCTTTCTTT. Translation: CASSLAMTGSAFF.